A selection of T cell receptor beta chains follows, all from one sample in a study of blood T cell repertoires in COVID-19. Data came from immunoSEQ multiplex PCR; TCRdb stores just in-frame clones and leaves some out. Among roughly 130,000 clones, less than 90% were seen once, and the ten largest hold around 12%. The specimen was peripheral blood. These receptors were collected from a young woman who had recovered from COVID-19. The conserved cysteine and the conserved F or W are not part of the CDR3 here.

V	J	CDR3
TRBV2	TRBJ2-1	ASSPLLAVTYNEQF
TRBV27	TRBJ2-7	ASAAGLAGEQY
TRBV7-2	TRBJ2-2	ASSLTSGAGELF
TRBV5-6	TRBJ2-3	ASSSTSGGSSTDTQY
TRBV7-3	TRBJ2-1	ASSLSPGVVNEQF
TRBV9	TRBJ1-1	ASSPTQGANTEAF
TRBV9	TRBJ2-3	ASRKGQNTDTQY
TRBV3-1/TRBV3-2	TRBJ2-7	ASSRDISEQY
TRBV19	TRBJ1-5	ASTLGQGDNQPQH
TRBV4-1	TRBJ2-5	ASSRPGGTQY
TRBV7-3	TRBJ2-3	ASSLEGGNTDTQY
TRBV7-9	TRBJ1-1	ASISVVSRGLNTEAF
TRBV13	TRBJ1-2	ASSKGTGNYGYT
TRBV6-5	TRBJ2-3	ASSMRDTQY
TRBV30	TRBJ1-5	AWSGGLGQPQH
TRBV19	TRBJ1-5	ASTPYRDSNQPQH
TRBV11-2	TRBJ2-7	ASSFRGHIRTPSSYEQY
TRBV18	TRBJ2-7	ASSPPWTSAYYEQY
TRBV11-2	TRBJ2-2	ASSLGLAGTGELF
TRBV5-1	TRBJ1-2	ASSSTGGPQGGYT
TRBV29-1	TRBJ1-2	SGNDGYGYT
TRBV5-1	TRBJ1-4	ASSFLTTNEKLF
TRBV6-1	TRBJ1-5	ASSALGTGIVIGNQPQH
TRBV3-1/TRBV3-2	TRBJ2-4	ASSQVGGGGKNIQY
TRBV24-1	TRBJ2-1	ATSDPSGGWNEQF
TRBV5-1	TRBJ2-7	ASSFRGLAEYYEQY
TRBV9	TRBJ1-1	ASSILTVGAAEAF
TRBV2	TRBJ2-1	ASRRASGSNNEQF
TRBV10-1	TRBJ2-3	ASGDSRGATTDTQY
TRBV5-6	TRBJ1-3	ASSLDRYSGNTIY
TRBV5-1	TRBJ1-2	ASSLGQGDGYT
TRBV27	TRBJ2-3	ASSPRTSGGSTDTQY
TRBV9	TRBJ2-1	ASSVGGGNEQF
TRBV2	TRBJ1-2	ASRLEGGVGYT
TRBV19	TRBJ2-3	ASSTGLADTQY
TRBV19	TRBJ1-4	ASSPRGGEKLF
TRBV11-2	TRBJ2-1	ASSSLKKNEQF
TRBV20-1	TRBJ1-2	SASGARGARDYT
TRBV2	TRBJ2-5	ASTRQGRQETQY
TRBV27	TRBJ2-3	ASSSPWRSTDTQY
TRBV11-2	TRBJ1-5	ASSLVQGRNQPQH
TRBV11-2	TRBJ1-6	ASSYRGEGSPLH
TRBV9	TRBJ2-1	ASSSPGTGYSNEQF
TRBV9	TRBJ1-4	ASSGGHDEKLF
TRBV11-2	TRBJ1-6	ASSLVQGIGSPLH
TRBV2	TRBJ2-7	ASSVQREGEQY
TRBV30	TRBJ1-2	AWSVPGRGVGYGYT
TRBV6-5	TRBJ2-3	ASSRGGSTDTQY
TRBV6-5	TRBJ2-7	ASSSSDRPRDEQY
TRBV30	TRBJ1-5	AWSGGRGIDQPQH
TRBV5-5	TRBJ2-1	ASSLEGLARDNEQF
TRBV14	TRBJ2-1	ASSQDRTGGSLGLAGHDNEQF
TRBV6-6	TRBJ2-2	ASSPSKRGDNTGELF